The T cell receptor (beta chain) described here comes from a study of blood T cells in healthy people across ages. Points from the study as a whole: Unsorted PBMCs prevented conclusive naive versus antigen-experienced comparison.

Primers used in a second PCR of roughly 6 to 12 cycles were a sample-barcoded 5' primer and a J-beta primer mix. Samples each returned at least 3 million CDR3-containing paired-end reads. TCRdb redid the calling of the 5' RACE reads with MiXCR, one entry per CDR3 protein. Here the sample spans some 1.5 million distinct CDR3 sequences, about 30% being singletons. The germline V gene has CDR1 SGHRS and CDR2 YFSETQ. The CDR3 length is 14 residues. Trimming cost V 0 bases and J 8 bases; bases outside gene matches: 5. Turning to this clonotype: Its antigen is unidentified. A clone one base away is much larger, so this may be a read error.

The sample taken for sequencing was blood. The chain couples TRBV5-1 to TRBJ2-4; 7 nucleotides match TRBD1. The receptor comes from a woman aged 25 to 39 in good health. DNA for the CDR3: TGCGCCAGCAGCTTGGGACGGGACAGTGACATTCAGTACTTC. It is translated as CASSLGRDSDIQYF.